This T cell receptor (beta chain) was recovered during a study of patients and donors after allogeneic stem cell transplantation. TCRdb reprocessed the RT-PCR reads with MiXCR, giving one entry per CDR3 protein. The table shows about 230,000 distinct CDR3 sequences, with 12% to 15% occurring only once. Trimming took 4 bases from V and 8 from J; bases not matched to a gene: 7. The CDR3 has 14 amino acids. The germline gives CDR1 SGHRS, CDR2 YFSETQ. The sample holds many counts of this clonotype. The gene calls are TRBV5-1 and TRBJ2-1, with TRBD2 identical over 9 bases. This TCR was sampled from a human donor who was either an allogeneic HSCT recipient or a stem cell or donor lymphocyte infusion donor (not recorded which). It is not recorded whose cells these are; they may come from a transplant donor. Specimen: blood, either unsorted or a sorted T cell fraction (not recorded which). The CDR3 region is CASSHSGGVYEQFF. The CDR3 nucleotides read TGCGCCAGCAGCCATAGCGGGGGAGTCTATGAGCAGTTCTTC.